The next 14 T cell receptor beta chains were all read from a single sample in a study of PD-1 blockade in classical Hodgkin lymphoma. Sequencing was performed with immunoSEQ multiplex PCR; in TCRdb, only in-frame clones are kept and a portion is missing. The sample yields around 23,000 clones, roughly 89% seen once. Each of the patients experienced relapse following autologous stem cell transplantation, and their brentuximab vedotin exposure differed. Thawed PBMCs yielded CD4+ T cells through magnetic negative selection. The material sequenced was CD4+ T cells from blood, taken at baseline. These receptors all come from a human donor with classical Hodgkin lymphoma.

This clone was counted a few times. The V call is TRBV6-5, the J call TRBJ1-1; D remains unclear. The CDR3 has 12 residues. CDR1 MNHEY and CDR2 SVGAGI come from the germline V gene. V lost 8 bases to trimming and J lost 4 bases, with 11 bases between them. The CDR3 here is CASSNPGTEAFF. For the CDR3, the DNA is TGTGCCAGCTCCAACCCAGGCACTGAAGCTTTCTTT.

This chain joins TRBV19 and TRBJ1-4; D gene uncertain. Trimming removed 1 base at V and 8 bases at J, with 14 bases between. From germline, CDR1 is LNHDA and CDR2 SQIVND (reference sequence). The CDR3 runs to 15 residues. CDR3 in amino acids: CASSIGGFGEEKLFF. The CDR3 DNA follows: TGTGCCAGTAGTATAGGGGGTTTCGGGGAGGAAAAACTGTTTTTT.

V usage is TRBV27 and J usage is TRBJ1-2; 7 nucleotides agree with TRBD1. Germline assignment: CDR1 MNHEY and CDR2 SMNVEV (reference sequence). V shed 5 bases and J 0 bases; nucleotides not matched to a gene: 9. This CDR3 contains 16 residues. The CDR3 DNA reads as TGTGCCAGCAGTCCGACAGGGAGTAAGTCTAACTATGGCTACACCTTC. It codes for CASSPTGSKSNYGYTF.

This chain connects TRBV28 to TRBJ1-5; D is unclear. CDR1 and CDR2 from the germline V gene are MDHEN and SYDVKM. V was clipped by 7 bases and J by 7 bases, with 11 bases between them. There are 12 residues in the CDR3. The CDR3 DNA sequence: TGTGCCAGCACAGGCCAGTTACAGCCCCAGCATTTT. This codes for CASTGQLQPQHF.

The chain joins TRBV6-5 to TRBJ1-5; 9 nucleotides match TRBD1. This CDR3 is 13 amino acids long. From germline, CDR1 is MNHEY and CDR2 SVGAGI. Trimming took 8 bases from V and 5 from J; bases not matched to a gene: 4. CDR3 nucleotides: TGTGCCAGCGGGACAGGGTTAGATCAGCCCCAGCATTTT. Protein sequence: CASGTGLDQPQHF.

V usage is TRBV7-2 and J usage is TRBJ2-2, with a weak D call TRBD1 (5 bases). V gave up 5 bases and J gave up 7 bases, with 14 bases separating them. Per the germline V gene, CDR1 is SGHTA and CDR2 is FQGNSA. This CDR3 region has 14 residues. This chain's CDR3 is CASSVRDEGGELFF. The CDR3 nucleotides read TGTGCCAGCAGCGTCAGGGATGAAGGCGGGGAGCTGTTTTTT.

The chain has TRBV12-5 and TRBJ1-1; TRBD1 is a possible D gene (5 bases). Germline V CDR1 and CDR2: LGHNT, FRNRAP. V gave up 6 bases and J gave up 4 bases, with 15 bases separating them. This CDR3 is built from 14 residues. The CDR3 is CASGPSGFLTEAFF. The CDR3 DNA reads as TGTGCTAGTGGGCCGTCAGGGTTCCTCACTGAAGCTTTCTTT.

The sample holds a few counts of this clone. CDR3 in amino acids: CASSQRGVDTEAFF. The CDR3 region has the DNA TGTGCCAGCAGCCAACGGGGGGTTGACACTGAAGCTTTCTTT. The chain links TRBV4-2 to TRBJ1-1, with D possibly being TRBD1 (5 bases). This CDR3 has 14 residues. Trimming removed 2 bases from V and 3 bases from J, with 10 bases in between. Germline V gives CDR1 LGHNA, CDR2 YNFKEQ.

The chain joins TRBV4-3 to TRBJ2-1, with D possibly called TRBD1 or TRBD2 (5 bases each). This CDR3 region has 17 residues. The germline V gene has CDR1 LGHNA and CDR2 YSLEER. V was cut by 0 bases and J by 0 bases, with 12 bases left in between. The CDR3 is CASSQDPTGTSYNEQFF. DNA for the CDR3: TGCGCCAGCAGCCAAGATCCAACGGGGACCTCCTACAATGAGCAGTTCTTC.

The chain employs TRBV6-6 and TRBJ1-2; tentative D call: TRBD1 (6 bases). Trimming left V 8 bases short and J 2 bases short, with 15 bases between. Germline loops: CDR1 MNHNY, CDR2 SVGAGI (reference sequence). This CDR3 region has 14 residues. CDR3 DNA sequence: TGTGCCAGCCGCCCGGGGGGCAACAACTATGGCTACACCTTC. It specifies CASRPGGNNYGYTF.

The chain uses TRBV6-5 and TRBJ2-1, with D perhaps matching TRBD2 (5 bases). V was shortened by 7 bases and J by 6 bases, with 13 bases between the two germline ends. The germline V gene has CDR1 MNHEY and CDR2 SVGAGI. The CDR3 consists of 13 residues. The CDR3 spells CASTEWTSNEQFF. DNA for the CDR3: TGTGCCAGCACTGAGTGGACTTCCAATGAGCAGTTCTTC.

The CDR3 is CAWSAGGVSNQPQHF. DNA for the CDR3: TGTGCCTGGAGTGCAGGGGGCGTAAGCAATCAGCCCCAGCATTTT. The chain is built from TRBV30 and TRBJ1-5; 8 nucleotides agree with TRBD1. This CDR3 region has 15 residues. CDR1 and CDR2 (germline): GTSNPN, SVGIG (reference sequence). V shed 1 base, J shed 1 base, and the junction held 3 bases outside the gene matches.

The chain links TRBV19 to TRBJ1-4, with D possibly TRBD1 on 5 matching bases. Germline assignment: CDR1 LNHDA and CDR2 SQIVND (reference sequence). The CDR3 runs 12 residues. The V gene lost 3 bases and the J gene lost 7 bases, with 6 bases spanning the gap. The CDR3 region is CASSIQGEKLFF. CDR3 in DNA: TGTGCCAGTAGTATCCAGGGTGAAAAACTGTTTTTT.

The genes are TRBV12-2 and TRBJ2-7. TRBV12-2 represents a pseudogene. The CDR3 length is 14 residues. CDR3 residues: CASRLGPRLFEQYF. CDR3 DNA: TGTGCAAGTCGCTTAGGTCCTCGGCTGTTCGAGCAGTACTTC.